The 26 T cell receptor beta chains in this list originate from one sample, sequenced in a study of T cell changes during pregnancy in multiple sclerosis. Repertoires were generated with immunoSEQ multiplex PCR, while TCRdb's copy carries only in-frame clones and drops some. The repertoire includes more than 30,000 clones, 85% to 95% of them detected once, and over 0.3% sits in the top ten. This material consisted of CD4+ T cells from peripheral blood mononuclear cells, taken in the third trimester of pregnancy. The origin of the receptors is a female donor in good health, enrolled as a control in a pregnancy study.

As regards this clone: This same CDR3 is encoded by further DNA sequences in the sample. The J gene is TRBJ2-1, the V gene TRBV5-1; 12 positions agree with TRBD2. V lost 0 bases, J lost 5 bases, and 3 bases stayed unmatched. This CDR3 contains 16 residues. The V gene's germline CDR1 is SGHRS and CDR2 YFSETQ. CDR3 amino acids: CASSLVLAGGDNEQFF. The CDR3 DNA follows: TGCGCCAGCAGCTTGGTACTAGCGGGAGGAGACAATGAGCAGTTCTTC.

The V gene is TRBV5-1, the J gene TRBJ2-5; a weak D match, TRBD1 (5 bases). The V gene's germline CDR1 is SGHRS and CDR2 YFSETQ. This CDR3 has 16 amino acids. The germline V and J ends were trimmed by 3 bases and 4 bases, with 19 bases remaining between them. The CDR3 protein is CASSSTVGSGRETQYF. The CDR3 nucleotides read TGCGCCAGCAGCTCGACAGTAGGATCCGGCCGAGAGACCCAGTACTTC.

The chain recombines TRBV28 with TRBJ1-4; TRBD1 aligns across 8 bases. V shed 6 bases and J 7 bases; nucleotides not matched to a gene: 7. CDR3 length: 14 residues. Germline assignment: CDR1 MDHEN and CDR2 SYDVKM. CDR3 sequence (DNA): TGTGCCAGCAGGTCCGGACAGGGATTTGAAAAACTGTTTTTT. Residues: CASRSGQGFEKLFF.

The J gene is TRBJ2-6, the V gene TRBV4-1; TRBD1 aligns across 9 bases. There are 18 residues in the CDR3. In germline, CDR1 is MGHRA, CDR2 YSYEKL. V lost 4 bases to trimming and J lost 0 bases; unmatched junction nucleotides: 7. CDR3: CASSRRDRDFSGANVLTF. As DNA, the CDR3 is TGCGCCAGCAGCCGCCGGGACAGGGACTTCTCTGGGGCCAACGTCCTGACTTTC.

The genes are TRBV1 and TRBJ2-3; TRBD2 was called by the table and not checked on the DNA. TRBV1 is recorded as a pseudogene. CDR3 length equals 14 residues. In DNA form, the CDR3 reads TGCACCAGCAGCCACTGGAAAGACTCCTCTGCGCAGTATTTT. It encodes CTSSHWKDSSAQYF.

The chain has TRBV6-1 and TRBJ1-2, with a weak D call TRBD1 (5 bases). The V end lost 2 bases, the J end lost 3 bases, and 10 bases lay between the germline ends. The germline CDR1 and CDR2 sequences are MNHNS and SASEGT. The CDR3 extends over 14 amino acids. The CDR3 coding sequence is TGTGCCAGCAGTGAACTGCAGGGTTACTATGGCTACACCTTC. It encodes CASSELQGYYGYTF.

J is TRBJ2-7 and V is TRBV28, with a possible D match to TRBD2 (5 bases). The germline V and J ends were trimmed by 5 bases and 6 bases, with 17 bases remaining between them. The length of the CDR3 is 14 residues. Germline loops: CDR1 MDHEN, CDR2 SYDVKM. CDR3 sequence: CASSLPDHGGEQYF. The DNA for the CDR3 is TGTGCCAGCAGTCTCCCGGACCACGGAGGCGAGCAGTACTTC. The full variable domain, rest sourced from reference TRBV28 and TRBJ2-7, is DVKVTQSSRYLVKRTGEKVFLECVQDMDHENMFWYRQDPGLGLRLIYFSYDVKMKEKGDIPEGYSVSREKKERFSLILESASTNQTSMYLCASSLPDHGGEQYFGPGTRLTVT.

The V call is TRBV4-1, the J call TRBJ2-5; 12 bases are a match to TRBD2. Germline lookup yields CDR1 MGHRA and CDR2 YSYEKL. This CDR3 spans 15 amino acids. V was pared by 0 bases and J by 4 bases, with 0 bases of the junction left unmatched. The DNA of the CDR3 is TGCGCCAGCAGCCAAGAACTAGCGGGAGGAGAGACCCAGTACTTC. Its protein is CASSQELAGGETQYF.

The rearrangement joins TRBV27 to TRBJ2-3, with D tentatively TRBD1 (6 bases). The length of the CDR3 is 17 residues. Germline CDR1 MNHEY, CDR2 SMNVEV (reference sequence). The V gene lost 4 bases and the J gene lost 1 base, with 18 bases spanning the gap. The CDR3 protein is CASSSAGQFYRTDTQYF. The CDR3 DNA reads TGTGCCAGCAGTTCCGCAGGACAGTTCTACCGCACAGATACGCAGTATTTT.

This clone was seen a handful of times. The rearrangement uses TRBV6-1 and TRBJ2-4; D is perhaps TRBD2 (5 bases). The CDR3 is made up of 14 amino acids. With 7 bases removed from V and 6 bases from J, the gap between germline ends came to 16 bases. Germline V gives CDR1 MNHNS, CDR2 SASEGT. Written as DNA, the CDR3 is TGTGCCAGCAAAGAGCTCGAGGGTGGAAACATTCAGTACTTC. Its protein product is CASKELEGGNIQYF.

The chain is built from TRBV6-6 and TRBJ1-1; 8 bases are a match to TRBD1. The CDR3 has 15 amino acids. Germline CDR1 and CDR2: MNHNY and SVGAGI (reference sequence). Trimming removed 2 bases from V and 4 bases from J; junction bases left unmatched: 6. The CDR3 DNA reads as TGTGCCAGCAGTTACGCTCAGACAGGGGTCACTGAAGCTTTCTTT. Amino acids: CASSYAQTGVTEAFF.

The chain carries TRBV21-1 and TRBJ2-4; TRBD2 is the table's D call, not checked against the DNA. TRBV21-1 is marked as a pseudogene. The CDR3 loop spans 15 amino acids. The CDR3 here is CASSILGGAKNIQYF. The CDR3 region has the DNA TGTGCCAGCAGCATTCTAGGGGGGGCAAAAAACATTCAGTACTTC.

The genes are TRBV19 and TRBJ1-1; D remains unclear. Trimming cost V 5 bases and J 7 bases, with 17 bases left between them. In germline, CDR1 is LNHDA, CDR2 SQIVND (reference sequence). The CDR3 is 14 amino acids. The CDR3 is CASSLLRGRGEAFF. In nucleotides, the CDR3 is TGTGCCAGTAGTCTTCTACGCGGTCGGGGTGAAGCTTTCTTT.

The chain joins TRBV5-1 to TRBJ2-3, with D perhaps TRBD2 (6 bases). Deletions cut 0 bases from V and 4 bases from J, with 9 bases between. This CDR3 is 14 amino acids long. Germline loops: CDR1 SGHRS, CDR2 YFSETQ. CDR3 sequence reads: CASSLASVADTQYF. DNA of the CDR3: TGCGCCAGCAGCTTGGCTAGCGTCGCAGATACGCAGTATTTT.

The gene calls are TRBV5-6 and TRBJ2-3; perhaps TRBD2 as D (6 bases). CDR1 is SGHDT and CDR2 is YYEEEE in the germline V gene. The V end was cut by 1 base, the J end by 7 bases, with 10 bases between. This CDR3 has 13 amino acids. The CDR3 DNA reads TGTGCCAGCAGCTTGACTAGCCAAAATACGCAGTATTTT. Its translation: CASSLTSQNTQYF.

This clone was seen a few times. The chain is built from TRBV28 and TRBJ1-5, with 8 bases aligning to TRBD1. The CDR3 runs to 15 residues. V was clipped by 4 bases and J by 3 bases; unmatched bases: 5. CDR1 MDHEN and CDR2 SYDVKM come from the germline V gene. The CDR3 region has the DNA TGTGCCAGCAGTTATACGGACAGGGCCAATCAGCCCCAGCATTTT. Its protein product is CASSYTDRANQPQHF.

The chain carries TRBV5-1 and TRBJ2-5; 8 nucleotides agree with TRBD2. The CDR3 is 15 residues long. Looked up from germline, CDR1 is SGHRS and CDR2 is YFSETQ. J gave up 2 bases and V 2 bases, and 5 bases lay outside the gene matches. The CDR3 coding sequence is TGCGCCAGCAGCTTTGCCGGACTAGCTCAAGAGACCCAGTACTTC. Amino acids: CASSFAGLAQETQYF.

The chain links TRBV27 to TRBJ1-2; 10 bases agree with TRBD1. Unmatched junction bases numbered 12, after V lost 8 bases and J lost 3 bases. This CDR3 has 16 amino acids. The germline V gene has CDR1 MNHEY and CDR2 SMNVEV (reference sequence). CDR3 amino acids: CASGILGQGVYYGYTF. Here the CDR3 DNA reads TGTGCCAGCGGGATCTTAGGACAGGGGGTTTACTATGGCTACACCTTC.

This rearrangement joins TRBV13 to TRBJ1-1; 7 bases are a match to TRBD1. Germline lookup yields CDR1 PRHDT and CDR2 FYEKMQ (reference sequence). V dropped 1 base and J dropped 0; count of bases not matched to a gene: 5. This CDR3 spans 16 amino acids. This CDR3 is CASSLAGGRLNTEAFF. The DNA of the CDR3 is TGTGCCAGCAGCTTAGCAGGGGGGAGGTTGAACACTGAAGCTTTCTTT. Full variable domain (outside the CDR3, taken from reference TRBV13 and TRBJ1-1): AAGVIQSPRHLIKEKRETATLKCYPIPRHDTVYWYQQGPGQDPQFLISFYEKMQSDKGSIPDRFSAQQFSDYHSELNMSSLELGDSALYFCASSLAGGRLNTEAFFGQGTRLTVV.

This clone was observed a single time. V is TRBV5-8 and J is TRBJ1-4; D not resolved. Germline V gene data show CDR1 as SGHTS and CDR2 as YDEGEE. The CDR3 totals 13 residues. V lost 0 bases, J lost 8 bases, and 8 bases lay in between. The CDR3 DNA reads as TGTGCCAGCAGCTTGGGGAGGGAAGAAAAACTGTTTTTT. The encoded protein is CASSLGREEKLFF.

V and J are TRBV19 and TRBJ1-5, with 8 bases matching TRBD1. Trimming took 9 bases from V and 11 from J; bases not matched to a gene: 15. CDR1 and CDR2 from the germline V gene are LNHDA and SQIVND (reference sequence). This CDR3 is 14 amino acids long. The CDR3 loop reads CASGIQGGIRAQHF. The CDR3 DNA reads as TGTGCCAGCGGAATACAGGGGGGAATCAGGGCCCAGCATTTT.

The chain joins TRBV2 to TRBJ1-5, with D maybe TRBD1 (5 bases). V dropped 2 bases and J dropped 7 bases, with 15 bases sitting between them. This CDR3 contains 15 residues. Germline CDR1 reads SNHLY; CDR2 reads FYNNEI. The CDR3 region is CASSERVGGGQPQHF. DNA for the CDR3: TGTGCCAGCAGTGAAAGGGTCGGCGGGGGACAGCCCCAGCATTTT.

The V call is TRBV5-1, the J call TRBJ2-3; possible D gene TRBD2, 5 bases. V lost 7 bases, J lost 0 bases, and 15 bases lay in between. The CDR3 is made up of 15 amino acids. From germline, CDR1 is SGHRS and CDR2 YFSETQ. This chain's CDR3 is CASQERAESTDTQYF. CDR3 sequence (DNA): TGCGCCAGCCAAGAACGAGCGGAAAGCACAGATACGCAGTATTTT.

In its sample, this clone was seen a few times. The chain links TRBV11-2 to TRBJ1-1; no clear D gene. Germline V gene sequence: CDR1 SGHAT, CDR2 FQNNGV. Trimming cost V 3 bases and J 10 bases, with 18 bases left between them. The CDR3 loop spans 14 amino acids. DNA for the CDR3: TGTGCCAGCAGCTTCTCGGGAGCCTCCCTTGGAGCTTTCTTT. Its translation: CASSFSGASLGAFF.

The genes are TRBV6-1 and TRBJ1-5; D is ambiguous. Looked up from germline, CDR1 is MNHNS and CDR2 is SASEGT. The germline V and J ends were trimmed by 7 bases and 7 bases, with 5 bases remaining between them. This CDR3 has 10 residues. The DNA for the CDR3 is TGTGCCAGCACAAAACAGCCCCAGCATTTT. Residues: CASTKQPQHF.

This chain connects TRBV5-4 to TRBJ1-2; D is unclear. In germline, CDR1 is SGHNT, CDR2 YYREEE (reference sequence). The CDR3 length is 15 residues. V was clipped by 3 bases and J by 3 bases, with 15 bases between them. The CDR3: CASSSGAGEHYGYTF. In nucleotides, the CDR3 is TGTGCCAGCAGCTCCGGAGCGGGTGAGCACTATGGCTACACCTTC.